This entry describes one TCR beta chain. One Seattle source followed patients from active infection through their disease course. This entry comes from a study of blood T cell repertoires in COVID-19. About the study: Specimens from acute and convalescent COVID-19 originated in the United States, Italy and Spain. In each case, the material was cDNA or gDNA derived from T cells, B-cell-depleted T cells, or PBMCs.

Per the original data handling: Using reference gene primer amplification, nucleated cell counts were estimated. TCRdb keeps only in-frame clones here, not all; method: immunoSEQ multiplex PCR. V, J and clone size are those of that table, while D and trimming were read from the DNA. The sample carries about 140,000 clones, less than 90% recorded once. The TCR was taken from a human donor with COVID-19, enrolled during active disease. The donor label of this sample is uncertain. The sequenced sample consisted of peripheral blood.

The CDR3 coding sequence is TGCGCCAGCAGCCCGGACAGGGGGAACACTGAAGCTTTCTTT. It specifies CASSPDRGNTEAFF. The chain links TRBV5-1 to TRBJ1-1; TRBD1 agrees at 9 bases. Germline V gene data show CDR1 as SGHRS and CDR2 as YFSETQ. Unmatched junction bases numbered 2, after V lost 4 bases and J lost 1 base. This CDR3 has 14 amino acids.